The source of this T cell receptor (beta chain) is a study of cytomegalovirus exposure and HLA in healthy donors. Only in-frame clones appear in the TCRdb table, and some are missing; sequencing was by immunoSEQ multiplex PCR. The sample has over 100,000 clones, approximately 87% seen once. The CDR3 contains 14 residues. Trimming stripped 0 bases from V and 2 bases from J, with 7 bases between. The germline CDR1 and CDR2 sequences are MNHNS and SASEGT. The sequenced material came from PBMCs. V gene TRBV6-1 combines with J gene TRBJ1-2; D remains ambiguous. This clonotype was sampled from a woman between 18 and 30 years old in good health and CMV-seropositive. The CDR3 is CASSEAPGNYGYTF. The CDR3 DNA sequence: TGTGCCAGCAGTGAAGCCCCGGGGAACTATGGCTACACCTTC.